A single sample is the source of the 30 T cell receptor beta chains below, sequenced in a study of blood T cell repertoires in COVID-19. Measured with immunoSEQ multiplex PCR; TCRdb has only the in-frame clones, and not every one. The sample contains 250,000 to 350,000 clones, about nine tenths of which appear only once. Sequences were obtained from peripheral blood. Receptors originate from a woman aged 25-40 years with COVID-19, enrolled during active disease.

V usage is TRBV9 and J usage is TRBJ2-1; 10 bases fit TRBD2. This CDR3 is built from 18 residues. Germline V gives CDR1 SGDLS, CDR2 YYNGEE. V dropped 4 bases and J dropped 2; count of bases not matched to a gene: 12. DNA for the CDR3: TGTGCCAGCAGCTTTAGCCTAACAGCGGGAGGGCCCTACAATGAGCAGTTCTTC. Amino acid sequence: CASSFSLTAGGPYNEQFF. Using reference TRBV9 and TRBJ2-1 for the parts outside the CDR3, the full variable domain is DSGVTQTPKHLITATGQRVTLRCSPRSGDLSVYWYQQSLDQGLQFLIQYYNGEERAKGNILERFSAQQFPDLHSELNLSSLELGDSALYFCASSFSLTAGGPYNEQFFGPGTRLTVL.

V and J are TRBV18 and TRBJ1-3, with D uncertain. This CDR3 has 15 amino acids. Trimming took off 4 bases at V and 0 bases at J, with 10 bases between the two ends. The V gene's germline CDR1 is KGHSH and CDR2 LQKENI. The CDR3 spells CASSRSGDSGNTIYF. The CDR3 DNA reads as TGTGCCAGCTCACGGAGCGGCGACTCTGGAAACACCATATATTTT.

This chain joins TRBV5-1 and TRBJ2-1; 8 bases line up with TRBD2. The CDR3 contains 19 residues. The J segment lost 0 bases and the V segment lost 1 base, leaving 12 bases of the junction unmatched. Germline CDR1 SGHRS, CDR2 YFSETQ. Written as DNA, the CDR3 is TGCGCCAGCAGCTTGTTCTGGCGGGAGGCATATAGCTCCTACAATGAGCAGTTCTTC. Its translation is CASSLFWREAYSSYNEQFF.

The chain links TRBV11-2 to TRBJ2-2; 8 nucleotides match TRBD2. The CDR3 is 16 residues long. J was trimmed by 4 bases and V by 4 bases; bases with no gene match: 8. Germline V lookup: CDR1 SGHAT, CDR2 FQNNGV. The CDR3 region is CASSSSGTRATGELFF. The CDR3 DNA follows: TGTGCCAGCAGCTCCTCCGGGACTAGGGCCACCGGGGAGCTGTTTTTT.

This chain uses TRBV7-9 with TRBJ2-3, with D maybe TRBD2 (7 bases). The V gene lost 2 bases and the J gene lost 6 bases, with 15 bases spanning the gap. The CDR3 has 15 residues. Looked up from germline, CDR1 is SEHNR and CDR2 is FQNEAQ (reference sequence). DNA for the CDR3: TGTGCCAGCAGCTTAATCGGGGGGCGGACGGATACGCAGTATTTT. Residues: CASSLIGGRTDTQYF.

This chain joins TRBV7-9 and TRBJ1-5, with TRBD1 matching 11 bases. After removal of 5 bases from V and 2 bases from J, the junction contained 8 bases not matched to a gene. Germline V gene lookup returns CDR1 SEHNR and CDR2 FQNEAQ (reference sequence). The CDR3 has 17 residues. The CDR3 region has the DNA TGTGCCAGCAGCCGAGGGACAGGGGGACGGGGCAATCAGCCCCAGCATTTT. It yields the protein CASSRGTGGRGNQPQHF.

The chain carries TRBV19 and TRBJ2-7; D possibly corresponds to TRBD1 (5 bases). Trimming left V 5 bases short and J 3 bases short, with 17 bases between. CDR3 length: 15 residues. Germline V gene data show CDR1 as LNHDA and CDR2 as SQIVND (reference sequence). CDR3 bases: TGTGCCAGTAGTGACGCGTTTAAGGGGTTCTACGAGCAGTACTTC. Encoded protein: CASSDAFKGFYEQYF. Variable domain in full (rest from reference TRBV19 and TRBJ2-7): DGGITQSPKYLFRKEGQNVTLSCEQNLNHDAMYWYRQDPGQGLRLIYYSQIVNDFQKGDIAEGYSVSREKKESFPLTVTSAQKNPTAFYLCASSDAFKGFYEQYFGPGTRLTVT.

The chain is built from TRBV30 and TRBJ1-5, with D hard to call. Trimming cost V 1 base and J 7 bases, with 8 bases left between them. Germline V gene data show CDR1 as GTSNPN and CDR2 as SVGIG (reference sequence). CDR3 length: 12 amino acids. In nucleotides, the CDR3 is TGTGCCTGGAGTGACGGGGTCCAGCCCCAGCATTTT. Its protein is CAWSDGVQPQHF. Based on the CDR3 plus reference TRBV30 and TRBJ1-5, the full variable domain is SQTIHQWPATLVQPVGSPLSLECTVEGTSNPNLYWYRQAAGRGLQLLFYSVGIGQISSEVPQNLSASRPQDRQFILSSKKLLLSDSGFYLCAWSDGVQPQHFGDGTRLSIL.

The chain recombines TRBV6-5 with TRBJ2-1; 9 bases fit TRBD2. The CDR3 length is 14 residues. The J segment lost 7 bases and the V segment lost 8 bases, leaving 9 bases of the junction unmatched. The germline CDR1 and CDR2 sequences are MNHEY and SVGAGI. CDR3 amino acids: CASVPGLAWNEQFF. CDR3 nucleotide sequence: TGTGCCAGCGTTCCGGGACTAGCTTGGAATGAGCAGTTCTTC.

The chain is built from TRBV7-9 and TRBJ1-5; possible D gene TRBD1, 5 bases. CDR3 length equals 13 residues. V was pared by 5 bases and J by 7 bases, with 12 bases between. The germline V gene encodes CDR1 SEHNR and CDR2 FQNEAQ (reference sequence). This chain's CDR3 is CASSPGGRQPQHF. The CDR3 DNA follows: TGTGCCAGCAGCCCCGGGGGTCGGCAGCCCCAGCATTTT. Together with reference TRBV7-9 and TRBJ1-5, the CDR3 gives the full variable domain: DTGVSQNPRHKITKRGQNVTFRCDPISEHNRLYWYRQTLGQGPEFLTYFQNEAQLEKSRLLSDRFSAERPKGSFSTLEIQRTEQGDSAMYLCASSPGGRQPQHFGDGTRLSIL.

The rearrangement uses TRBV29-1 and TRBJ2-7, with D uncertain. CDR1 and CDR2 from the germline V gene are SQVTM and ANQGSEA. V was trimmed by 3 bases and J by 2 bases, leaving 11 bases between them. The CDR3 sequence is 13 residues long. CDR3 residues: CSVDVENTYEQYF. The CDR3 DNA follows: TGCAGCGTTGATGTGGAGAATACCTACGAGCAGTACTTC.

The chain employs TRBV27 and TRBJ2-1; D gene unclear. Trimming took off 3 bases at V and 5 bases at J, with 5 bases between the two ends. CDR3 length: 12 amino acids. Germline assignment: CDR1 MNHEY and CDR2 SMNVEV (reference sequence). CDR3 in DNA: TGTGCCAGCAGTTTCCTAAACAATGAGCAGTTCTTC. Amino acids: CASSFLNNEQFF.

CDR3 bases: TGTGCCAGCAGTTTCTACACGGGGAATGAGCAGTTCTTC. It yields the protein CASSFYTGNEQFF. V and J are TRBV5-4 and TRBJ2-1, with D perhaps matching TRBD2 (5 bases). Germline V gene sequence: CDR1 SGHNT, CDR2 YYREEE (reference sequence). The V end was cut by 5 bases, the J end by 7 bases, with 13 bases between. This CDR3 contains 13 residues.

The chain has TRBV18 and TRBJ2-7; 12 nucleotides line up with TRBD2. CDR1 is KGHSH, CDR2 LQKENI, per germline. The CDR3 covers 15 residues. The J segment lost 3 bases and the V segment lost 3 bases, leaving 3 bases of the junction unmatched. This chain's CDR3 is CASSPRTSGDYEQYF. The CDR3 coding sequence is TGTGCCAGCTCACCTCGGACTAGCGGGGACTACGAGCAGTACTTC.

The chain combines TRBV7-5 with TRBJ2-1; the table's D call, TRBD1, has no DNA check behind it. TRBV7-5 is assigned pseudogene status. This CDR3 region has 16 residues. CDR3 in amino acids: CVRTPDREGSYNEQFF. For the CDR3, the DNA is TGTGTCAGAACCCCAGACAGGGAAGGCTCCTACAATGAGCAGTTCTTC.

The chain employs TRBV6-6 and TRBJ1-5, with D maybe TRBD1 (6 bases). The CDR3 consists of 14 residues. The germline V gene has CDR1 MNHNY and CDR2 SVGAGI (reference sequence). With 4 bases removed from V and 6 bases from J, the gap between germline ends came to 13 bases. CDR3 coding DNA: TGTGCCAGCAGTTCTCACCTCAGGGGTCAGCCCCAGCATTTT. Amino acid sequence: CASSSHLRGQPQHF.

This rearrangement joins TRBV6-5 to TRBJ2-1, with TRBD1 matching over 9 bases. Trimming took 4 bases from V and 3 from J; bases not matched to a gene: 4. Per germline, CDR1 MNHEY and CDR2 SVGAGI. The CDR3 totals 15 residues. CDR3 DNA: TGTGCCAGCAGTTGGGACAGGGCGGGCTACAATGAGCAGTTCTTC. Translating it yields CASSWDRAGYNEQFF.

This clone is a singleton in its sample. This chain links TRBV21-1 with TRBJ2-1; no DNA check was done on the table's D call, TRBD2. TRBV21-1 constitutes a pseudogene. The CDR3 is 18 residues long. Written as DNA, the CDR3 is TGTGCCAGCATAGAAAAGGAACATCTAGCGGGAAGTTACAATGAGCAGTTCTTC. Translation gives CASIEKEHLAGSYNEQFF.

The chain links TRBV7-9 to TRBJ1-4; TRBD1 aligns across 7 bases. V lost 3 bases to trimming and J lost 8 bases; unmatched junction nucleotides: 6. The CDR3 totals 14 residues. The germline gives CDR1 SEHNR, CDR2 FQNEAQ (reference sequence). The CDR3 loop reads CASSFAGGGEKLFF. Here the CDR3 DNA reads TGTGCCAGCAGCTTCGCAGGGGGAGGAGAAAAACTGTTTTTT.

This chain links TRBV6-4 with TRBJ2-3; D is possibly TRBD2 (5 bases). V lost 6 bases, J lost 4 bases, and 23 bases lay in between. This CDR3 is 17 amino acids long. From germline, CDR1 is MRHNA and CDR2 SNTAGT. The CDR3 sequence: CASRRSQAAAGSDTQYF. As DNA, the CDR3 is TGTGCCAGCAGACGAAGCCAAGCGGCCGCAGGTTCAGATACGCAGTATTTT.

J is TRBJ1-2 and V is TRBV5-1; TRBD1 matches 11 bases. There are 14 residues in the CDR3. After removal of 2 bases from V and 7 bases from J, the junction contained 4 bases not matched to a gene. Germline CDR1 and CDR2: SGHRS and YFSETQ. CDR3 region: CASSLGQGAGGYTF. Here the CDR3 DNA reads TGCGCCAGCAGCTTAGGACAGGGGGCAGGTGGCTACACCTTC.

This clone appeared once. The identical CDR3 is also encoded by other nucleotide sequences in the sample. The V gene is TRBV7-9, the J gene TRBJ2-1; 12 bases align to TRBD2. Germline values: CDR1 SEHNR, CDR2 FQNEAQ (reference sequence). The CDR3 contains 15 residues. With 5 bases clipped from V and 5 bases from J, the junction kept 4 bases outside the gene matches. CDR3 nucleotides: TGTGCCAGCAGCCTAACTAGCGGGAGGAACAATGAGCAGTTCTTC. It yields the protein CASSLTSGRNNEQFF.

The rearrangement links TRBV10-3 to TRBJ1-1; no clear D. The CDR3 extends over 14 amino acids. Germline V gene data show CDR1 as ENHRY and CDR2 as SYGVKD. Trimming stripped 10 bases from V and 3 bases from J, with 18 bases between. Here the CDR3 DNA reads TGTGCCACCGCGGTAATCCCGAGGGACACTGAAGCTTTCTTT. Residues: CATAVIPRDTEAFF.

The rearrangement links TRBV27 to TRBJ2-7; TRBD2 is a possible D gene (5 bases). Per the germline V gene, CDR1 is MNHEY and CDR2 is SMNVEV (reference sequence). This CDR3 is built from 15 residues. Trimming took off 7 bases at V and 2 bases at J, with 18 bases between the two ends. Here the CDR3 DNA reads TGTGCCAGCAAGAGCGGCGGGCTACTCGCCTACGAGCAGTACTTC. Translation gives CASKSGGLLAYEQYF.

The chain uses TRBV6-2 or TRBV6-3 and TRBJ1-5, with 7 bases fitting TRBD1. Losses at the gene ends were 5 bases for V and 2 bases for J; bases not matched to a gene: 6. This CDR3 has 15 amino acids. Germline V gene lookup returns CDR1 MNHEY and CDR2 SVGEGT. As DNA, the CDR3 is TGTGCCAGCAGTAAGACAGGGAATGGCAATCAGCCCCAGCATTTT. This translates into CASSKTGNGNQPQHF.

This CDR3 is CASSETSGSPTQYF. The DNA for the CDR3 is TGTGCCAGCAGTGAGACTAGCGGGAGTCCGACCCAGTACTTC. The chain has TRBV6-1 and TRBJ2-5; 12 bases match TRBD2. The CDR3 runs to 14 residues. Germline V lookup: CDR1 MNHNS, CDR2 SASEGT. The V segment lost 3 bases and the J segment 7 bases; nucleotides outside the gene matches: 3.

The V gene is TRBV4-1, the J gene TRBJ2-7; TRBD2 agrees at 10 bases. Germline trimming cut 0 bases from V and 5 bases from J; bases unmatched to any gene: 7. Germline CDR1 is MGHRA and CDR2 is YSYEKL. The CDR3 has 16 amino acids. The CDR3 spells CASSQDPLAGVNEQYF. CDR3 DNA: TGCGCCAGCAGCCAAGATCCCCTAGCGGGAGTAAACGAGCAGTACTTC.

The chain links TRBV6-2 or TRBV6-3 to TRBJ2-3, with TRBD2 matching over 12 bases. The CDR3 sequence is 15 residues long. CDR1 and CDR2 from the germline V gene are MNHEY and SVGEGT. Trimming at V came to 6 bases and at J to 4 bases, leaving 5 bases not matched to a gene. The CDR3 sequence: CASSYLAGGADTQYF. CDR3 sequence (DNA): TGTGCCAGCAGCTATCTAGCGGGAGGGGCAGATACGCAGTATTTT.

This chain connects TRBV4-3 to TRBJ2-5, with D possibly matching TRBD2 (6 bases). CDR1 is LGHNA, CDR2 YSLEER, per germline. The CDR3 covers 15 residues. Trimming left V 1 base short and J 3 bases short, with 12 bases between. The CDR3 is CASSQGERVEETQYF. CDR3 in DNA: TGCGCCAGCAGCCAAGGGGAGCGGGTTGAAGAGACCCAGTACTTC.

This clone has only a few counts. V usage is TRBV6-5 and J usage is TRBJ1-5; 7 positions agree with TRBD1. V gave up 2 bases and J gave up 6 bases; unmatched junction bases: 1. The CDR3 is made up of 13 amino acids. Per the germline V gene, CDR1 is MNHEY and CDR2 is SVGAGI. The CDR3 protein is CASSYDRVQPQHF. CDR3 coding DNA: TGTGCCAGCAGTTACGACAGGGTTCAGCCCCAGCATTTT.